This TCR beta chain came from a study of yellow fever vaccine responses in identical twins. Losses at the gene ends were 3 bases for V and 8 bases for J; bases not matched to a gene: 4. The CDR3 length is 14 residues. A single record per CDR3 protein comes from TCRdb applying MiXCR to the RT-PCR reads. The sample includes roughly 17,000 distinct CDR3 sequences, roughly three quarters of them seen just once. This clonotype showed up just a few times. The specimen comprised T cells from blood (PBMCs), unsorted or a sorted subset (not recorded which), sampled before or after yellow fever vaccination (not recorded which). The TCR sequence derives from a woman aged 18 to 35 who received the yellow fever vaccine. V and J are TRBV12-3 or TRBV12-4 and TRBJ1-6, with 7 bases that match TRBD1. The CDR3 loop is CASSFIGGDSPLHF. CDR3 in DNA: TGTGCCAGCAGTTTCATAGGGGGCGATTCACCCCTCCACTTT.